This is a list of T cell receptor beta chains from one sample in a study of T cell responses to AZD1222 COVID-19 vaccine. The table came from immunoSEQ multiplex PCR; TCRdb's copy has only in-frame clones and leaves some out. The sample consists of roughly 49,000 clones, around four fifths of them appearing once. The sample here was peripheral blood, taken on day 0 of MenACWY control vaccination. All receptors come from an adult in good health. Both conserved end residues are part of each CDR3. D genes are given only for firm matches. A row's size may be missing; if present it is once, few, many or a size class.

CDR3nt	CDR3aa	d_gene	abundance	v_gene	j_gene
TGTGCCAGTAGTCGCGCCAGGGATGAAGCTTTCTTT	CASSRARDEAFF	-	-	TRBV19	TRBJ1-1
TGTGCCAGCAGTTTAATCAGCTTCCAAGAGACCCAGTACTTC	CASSLISFQETQYF	-	-	TRBV28	TRBJ2-5
TGCGCCAGCAGCTTGGGGGACAGGGTGGATCAGCCCCAGCATTTT	CASSLGDRVDQPQHF	TRBD1	-	TRBV5-1	TRBJ1-5
TGCGCCAGCAGCTTGCTGGCAGGGGGCAATACTGAAGCTTTCTTT	CASSLLAGGNTEAFF	TRBD1	-	TRBV5-1	TRBJ1-1
TGTGCCAGCAGCAATAGCAGGGTCGGGAATCAGCCCCAGCATTTT	CASSNSRVGNQPQHF	-	-	TRBV7-8	TRBJ1-5
TGTGCCAGCAGCTTGGTTGGCCAAGAGACCCAGTACTTC	CASSLVGQETQYF	-	-	TRBV5-8	TRBJ2-5
TGTGCCAGCAGTAACTTGGGAGCGAACACTGAAGCTTTCTTT	CASSNLGANTEAFF	-	-	TRBV28	TRBJ1-1
TGTGCCAGCAGCGCATGGGGCAGGTTAGACAATGAGCAGTTCTTC	CASSAWGRLDNEQFF	-	-	TRBV6-6	TRBJ2-1
TGTGCCAGCAGCGTAGAGGGAGCGAACACCGGGGAGCTGTTTTTT	CASSVEGANTGELFF	-	-	TRBV9	TRBJ2-2
TGTGCCAGCATGGAGTACAATGAGCAGTTCTTC	CASMEYNEQFF	-	-	TRBV6-5	TRBJ2-1
TGTGCCAGCAGCCTAGACAGGGGGCTGCTTGAGCAGTTCTTC	CASSLDRGLLEQFF	TRBD1	-	TRBV7-8	TRBJ2-1
TGTGCCAGCTCACGGGCAATAGATCAGCCCCAGCATTTT	CASSRAIDQPQHF	-	-	TRBV18	TRBJ1-5
TGTGCCAGCAGCTTGGGGGTGTTGGGCAATCAGCCCCAGCATTTT	CASSLGVLGNQPQHF	-	-	TRBV11-2	TRBJ1-5
TGTGCCAGCAGCCAAGGGAGGAACACTGAAGCTTTCTTT	CASSQGRNTEAFF	-	-	TRBV14	TRBJ1-1
TGTGCCAGCAGCCCTGACAGGGCGGTAAACATTCAGTACTTC	CASSPDRAVNIQYF	TRBD1	-	TRBV7-9	TRBJ2-4
TGTGCCAGCAGCCCCGGGGATGCTCGGGCTGAAGCTTTCTTT	CASSPGDARAEAFF	-	-	TRBV7-8	TRBJ1-1
TGTGCCAGCAGCGGGATGAAGGGCTCCTATAATTCACCCCTCCACTTT	CASSGMKGSYNSPLHF	-	-	TRBV9	TRBJ1-6
TGTGCCAGCAGTTACTCGAGGAACACCGGGGAGCTGTTTTTT	CASSYSRNTGELFF	-	-	TRBV6-5	TRBJ2-2
TGTGCCAGCAGCTCATACACACAAGGGTCCGGGGCCAACGTCCTGACTTTC	CASSSYTQGSGANVLTF	-	-	TRBV11-2	TRBJ2-6
TGTGCCTGGAACCGGGACATCAATAATTCACCCCTCCACTTT	CAWNRDINNSPLHF	-	once	TRBV30	TRBJ1-6
TGTGCCTGGAGTGTACGACCCTCCTATGGCTACACCTTC	CAWSVRPSYGYTF	-	-	TRBV30	TRBJ1-2
TGCGCCAGCAGCCGAGACAGGGCCTCCTACAATGAGCAGTTCTTC	CASSRDRASYNEQFF	TRBD1	-	TRBV4-1	TRBJ2-1
TGTGCCAGCAGTCATTTTACAAACAAGGCCGGGGAGCTGTTTTTT	CASSHFTNKAGELFF	-	-	TRBV6-6	TRBJ2-2
TGTGCCAGCAGTCTCCGACAGGGTGGCTACACCTTC	CASSLRQGGYTF	TRBD1	-	TRBV6-5	TRBJ1-2
TGTGCCAGCAGTTGGTCGGATACGCAGTATTTT	CASSWSDTQYF	-	few	TRBV27	TRBJ2-3
TGTGCCAGCAGGGAGGAGGGGATTTCCTCTGGAAACACCATATATTTT	CASREEGISSGNTIYF	-	-	TRBV7-9	TRBJ1-3
TGTGCCAGCAGCCAACGGACGTTTGGAAACACCATATATTTT	CASSQRTFGNTIYF	-	-	TRBV3-1/TRBV3-2	TRBJ1-3
TGTGCCAGCAGCTTAGCCGGCCGCTCGGACAATGAGCAGTTCTTC	CASSLAGRSDNEQFF	-	-	TRBV7-2	TRBJ2-1
TGTGCCAGCTCGGACAGGCCGAATGAAAAACTGTTTTTT	CASSDRPNEKLFF	TRBD1	once	TRBV6-5	TRBJ1-4
TGTGCCTCACAGGGGGCCCCTAACTATGGCTACACCTTC	CASQGAPNYGYTF	TRBD1	few	TRBV30	TRBJ1-2
TGTGCCAGCAGCCAAGCTGCGAGCGGGGGGCCCCGGACGGAGACCCAGTACTTC	CASSQAASGGPRTETQYF	TRBD2	-	TRBV3-1/TRBV3-2	TRBJ2-5
TGTGCCAGCCCCGGAGGCTTAGCGGGAGATAAGTACGAGCAGTACTTC	CASPGGLAGDKYEQYF	-	-	TRBV21-1	TRBJ2-7
TGTGCCACCAGTGATGGGCCCGCTGGACGAAACACCATATATTTT	CATSDGPAGRNTIYF	-	-	TRBV24-1	TRBJ1-3
TGTGCCAGCAGTTTACCGACTAGCGGGAGGGCCCGGAACACCGGGGAGCTGTTTTTT	CASSLPTSGRARNTGELFF	TRBD2	-	TRBV28	TRBJ2-2
TGTGCCTGGAGTGAGTACATGAACACTGAAGCTTTCTTT	CAWSEYMNTEAFF	-	-	TRBV30	TRBJ1-1
TGTGCCAGCTCACCGAAAGTGGGGGGAGCGAACACCGGGGAGCTGTTTTTT	CASSPKVGGANTGELFF	-	-	TRBV18	TRBJ2-2
TGTGCCAGCAGTGTGGATGTTCACAGGGGCCGAGTTGGGGGGAACTTC	CASSVDVHRGRVGGNF	-	-	TRBV25-1	TRBJ2-5
TGTGCCAGCAGCATTGCGGGACAGGGTAATTCACCCCTCCACTTT	CASSIAGQGNSPLHF	TRBD1	once	TRBV9	TRBJ1-6
TGTGCCAGCAGCTTGGATACTGAAGCTTTCTTT	CASSLDTEAFF	-	-	TRBV7-9	TRBJ1-1
TGCGCCAGCAGCGGGACTCGACCGAATGAGCAGTTCTTC	CASSGTRPNEQFF	-	-	TRBV10-1	TRBJ2-1
TGTGCCAGCAGTTTTTTTACAGGGGAGCTGTTTTTT	CASSFFTGELFF	-	-	TRBV12-3/TRBV12-4	TRBJ2-2
TGTGCCAGCAGCCCTCTGGGGGGCAATCAGCCCCAGCATTTT	CASSPLGGNQPQHF	-	-	TRBV7-2	TRBJ1-5
TGTGCCAGTAGTATGCTAGCGGGATCACCCACAGATACGCAGTATTTT	CASSMLAGSPTDTQYF	TRBD2	few	TRBV19	TRBJ2-3
TGTGCCAGCAGCCCCAGGTATGGGGAGACCCAGTACTTC	CASSPRYGETQYF	-	few	TRBV7-6	TRBJ2-5
TGTGCCATCAGCCCCGAGGATGAGACCCAGTACTTC	CAISPEDETQYF	-	-	TRBV10-3	TRBJ2-5
TGTGCCAGTAGTATCTCCGGGGGCCGAATTAGCTCCTACAATGAGCAGTTCTTC	CASSISGGRISSYNEQFF	-	-	TRBV19	TRBJ2-1
TGCGCCAGCACCGACCCTACCACTAGCACAGATACGCAGTATTTT	CASTDPTTSTDTQYF	-	-	TRBV10-2	TRBJ2-3
TGTGCCAGCAGCGTAGGGCTATTATGGACAGGCGAGAACACTGAAGCTTTCTTT	CASSVGLLWTGENTEAFF	TRBD1	-	TRBV9	TRBJ1-1